The 9 T cell receptor beta chains reported below all come from one sample, sequenced in a study of T cell repertoires in cytomegalovirus infection (dated by TCRdb to between 2019 and 2020). The sequencing machine was an Illumina HiSeq 1500. In-frame beta chains were kept once TCRdb had trimmed the public reads at Q25 with fastp and called clones with MiXCR. Each CDR3 protein appears once, grouped with its most common genes and DNA. This sample has around 200,000 distinct CDR3 sequences in its table, and 17% of those were observed once. The leading ten clones occupy almost 25% of the sample. Sequencing was performed on CD8+ T cells from PBMCs. These receptors originate from a human donor in good health (CMV status not recorded). Some clones in this sample may be carry-over from other donors' samples.

This clonotype was seen a handful of times. V gene TRBV12-3 or TRBV12-4 combines with J gene TRBJ1-4; possibly TRBD1 for D (5 bases). The ends were cut back, 6 bases at V and 0 bases at J, with 14 bases in the middle. CDR3 length: 16 residues. CDR3 nucleotides: TGTGCCAGCAGGACAGACAGAGAACCAACTAATGAAAAACTGTTTTTT. This encodes CASRTDREPTNEKLFF.

This clonotype showed up just a few times. V gene TRBV29-1 combines with J gene TRBJ2-1, with 10 bases fitting TRBD1. Germline lookup yields CDR1 SQVTM and CDR2 ANQGSEA. The CDR3 is 12 amino acids. Trimming at V came to 8 bases and at J to 8 bases, leaving 6 bases not matched to a gene. Written as DNA, the CDR3 is TGCAGCTCACGGGACAGGGGCGATGAGCAGTTCTTC. This sequence encodes CSSRDRGDEQFF.

In its sample, this clonotype was seen a few times. This sequence joins TRBV19 and TRBJ2-5, with unresolved D. Germline lookup yields CDR1 LNHDA and CDR2 SQIVND (reference sequence). The CDR3 is made up of 15 amino acids. The V end was cut by 5 bases, the J end by 1 base, with 14 bases between. The CDR3 DNA follows: TGTGCCAGTAGTCCACGATCCGTCATCCAAGAGACCCAGTACTTC. This sequence encodes CASSPRSVIQETQYF. Filled out from reference TRBV19 and TRBJ2-5, the complete variable domain reads DGGITQSPKYLFRKEGQNVTLSCEQNLNHDAMYWYRQDPGQGLRLIYYSQIVNDFQKGDIAEGYSVSREKKESFPLTVTSAQKNPTAFYLCASSPRSVIQETQYFGPGTRLLVL.

V and J are TRBV7-2 and TRBJ1-4; the match to TRBD1 covers 7 bases. The ends lost 5 bases at V and 2 bases at J; junction bases unmatched: 2. This CDR3 contains 14 residues. CDR1 SGHTA and CDR2 FQGNSA come from the germline V gene. The CDR3, as DNA: TGTGCCAGCAGCCGGGGACAGACTAATGAAAAACTGTTTTTT. Protein: CASSRGQTNEKLFF. The variable domain in full, with the rest retrieved from reference TRBV7-2 and TRBJ1-4, is GAGVSQSPSNKVTEKGKDVELRCDPISGHTALYWYRQSLGQGLEFLIYFQGNSAPDKSGLPSDRFSAERTGGSVSTLTIQRTQQEDSAVYLCASSRGQTNEKLFFGSGTQLSVL.

The rearrangement uses TRBV2 and TRBJ2-5; tentatively, D is TRBD1 (6 bases). Trimming took off 6 bases at V and 1 base at J, with 12 bases between the two ends. Germline V CDR1 and CDR2: SNHLY, FYNNEI. The CDR3 is 14 residues long. CDR3 bases: TGTGCCAGCAGGGAACAGGGAAGCCAAGAGACCCAGTACTTC. Amino acid sequence: CASREQGSQETQYF.

This clonotype has just one count. The chain recombines TRBV6-5 with TRBJ1-2; 10 bases fit TRBD1. Looked up from germline, CDR1 is MNHEY and CDR2 is SVGAGI. This CDR3 is 13 amino acids long. Trimming cost V 5 bases and J 7 bases; bases outside gene matches: 4. As DNA, the CDR3 is TGTGCCAGCAGTGGGACAGGGGCCCGTGGCTACACCTTC. It specifies CASSGTGARGYTF.

The chain employs TRBV12-3 or TRBV12-4 and TRBJ1-2; 8 bases align to TRBD1. There are 15 residues in the CDR3. V trimming: 4 bases; J trimming: 8 bases; junction bases outside the gene matches: 12. The DNA of the CDR3 is TGTGCCAGCAGTTCCCAGGGGGCGGGGGGAGAAGGCTACACCTTC. Its translation is CASSSQGAGGEGYTF.

The V call is TRBV7-6, the J call TRBJ2-7; 9 bases line up with TRBD1. V lost 5 bases, J lost 7 bases, and 9 bases stayed unmatched. Germline-derived CDR1 and CDR2 are SGHVS and FNYEAQ. CDR3 length: 14 amino acids. For the CDR3, the DNA is TGTGCCAGCAGCCACTCGACAGGGGGAGGAGAGCAGTACTTC. Protein sequence: CASSHSTGGGEQYF.

The chain joins TRBV4-1 to TRBJ2-7; D may be TRBD1 (5 bases). V was shortened by 0 bases and J by 2 bases, with 11 bases between the two germline ends. CDR1 MGHRA and CDR2 YSYEKL come from the germline V gene. The CDR3 totals 15 residues. DNA of the CDR3: TGCGCCAGCAGCCAAGAGGTCGACAGAACCTACGAGCAGTACTTC. This translates into CASSQEVDRTYEQYF.